This T cell receptor beta chain is from a study of blood T cell repertoires in COVID-19. Study at large: Sample material is recorded as cDNA or gDNA derived from T cells, B-cell-depleted T cells, or PBMCs.

This CDR3 contains 17 residues. Per germline, CDR1 MGHRA and CDR2 YSYEKL. Trimming took 1 base from V and 2 from J; bases not matched to a gene: 4. The method was immunoSEQ multiplex PCR; TCRdb's version includes in-frame clones alone and lacks a portion of them. The data hold roughly 120,000 clones, with less than 75% observed a single time. This clone has only a few counts. This clonotype was sampled from a human donor with acute or convalescent COVID-19. The donor label of this sample is uncertain. V and J are TRBV4-1 and TRBJ2-6, with 8 positions matching TRBD1. The specimen sequenced was peripheral blood. CDR3 in amino acids: CASSQVYRGAGANVLTF. CDR3 nucleotide sequence: TGCGCCAGCAGCCAAGTGTACAGGGGGGCTGGGGCCAACGTCCTGACTTTC.